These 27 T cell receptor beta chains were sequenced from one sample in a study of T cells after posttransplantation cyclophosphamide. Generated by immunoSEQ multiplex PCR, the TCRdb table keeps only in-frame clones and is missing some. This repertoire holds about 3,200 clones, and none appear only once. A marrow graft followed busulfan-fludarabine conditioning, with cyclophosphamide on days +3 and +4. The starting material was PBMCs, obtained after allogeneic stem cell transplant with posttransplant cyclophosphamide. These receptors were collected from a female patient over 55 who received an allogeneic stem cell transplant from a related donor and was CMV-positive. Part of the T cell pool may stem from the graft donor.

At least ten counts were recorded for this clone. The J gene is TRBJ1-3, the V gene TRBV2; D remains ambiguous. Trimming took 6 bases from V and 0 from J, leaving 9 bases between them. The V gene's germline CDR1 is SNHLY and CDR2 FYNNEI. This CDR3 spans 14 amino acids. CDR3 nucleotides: TGTGCCAGCAGGGGCAGAAGCTCTGGAAACACCATATATTTT. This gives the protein CASRGRSSGNTIYF. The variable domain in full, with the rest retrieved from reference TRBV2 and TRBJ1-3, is EPEVTQTPSHQVTQMGQEVILRCVPISNHLYFYWYRQILGQKVEFLVSFYNNEISEKSEIFDDQFSVERPDGSNFTLKIRSTKLEDSAMYFCASRGRSSGNTIYFGEGSWLTVV.

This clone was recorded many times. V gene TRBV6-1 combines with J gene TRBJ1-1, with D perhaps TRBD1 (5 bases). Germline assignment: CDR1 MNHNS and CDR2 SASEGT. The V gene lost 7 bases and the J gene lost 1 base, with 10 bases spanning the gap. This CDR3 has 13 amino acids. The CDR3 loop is CASINQGNTEAFF. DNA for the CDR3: TGTGCCAGCATAAATCAGGGGAACACTGAAGCTTTCTTT.

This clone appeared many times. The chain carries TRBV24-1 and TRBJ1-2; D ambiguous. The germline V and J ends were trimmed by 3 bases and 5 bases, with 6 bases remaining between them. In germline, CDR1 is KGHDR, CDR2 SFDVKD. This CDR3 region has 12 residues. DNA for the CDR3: TGTGCCACCAGTGATCGCCTATATGGCTACACCTTC. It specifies CATSDRLYGYTF.

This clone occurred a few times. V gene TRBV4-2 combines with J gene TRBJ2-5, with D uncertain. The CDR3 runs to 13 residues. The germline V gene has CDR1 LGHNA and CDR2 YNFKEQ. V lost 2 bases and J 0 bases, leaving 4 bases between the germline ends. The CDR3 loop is CASSQSNQETQYF. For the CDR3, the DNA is TGTGCCAGCAGCCAATCCAACCAAGAGACCCAGTACTTC.

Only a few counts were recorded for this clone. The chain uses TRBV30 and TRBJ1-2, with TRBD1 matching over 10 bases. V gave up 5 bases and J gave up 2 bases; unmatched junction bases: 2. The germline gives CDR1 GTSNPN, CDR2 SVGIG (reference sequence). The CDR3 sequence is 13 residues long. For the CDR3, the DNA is TGTGCCTGGGGGGGACAGGGGAACTATGGCTACACCTTC. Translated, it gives CAWGGQGNYGYTF.

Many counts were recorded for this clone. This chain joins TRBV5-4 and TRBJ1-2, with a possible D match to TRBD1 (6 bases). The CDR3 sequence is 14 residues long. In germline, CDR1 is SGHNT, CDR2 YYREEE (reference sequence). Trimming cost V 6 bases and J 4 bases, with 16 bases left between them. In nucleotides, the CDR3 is TGTGCCAGCACCTATTCAGGCAGGGGCTATGGCTACACCTTC. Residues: CASTYSGRGYGYTF.

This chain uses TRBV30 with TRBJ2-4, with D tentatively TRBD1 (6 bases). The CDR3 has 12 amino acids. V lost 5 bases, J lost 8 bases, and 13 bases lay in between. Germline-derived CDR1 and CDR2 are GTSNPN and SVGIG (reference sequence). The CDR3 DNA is TGTGCCTGGTCCAGGACAGCAGACATTCAGTACTTC. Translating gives CAWSRTADIQYF. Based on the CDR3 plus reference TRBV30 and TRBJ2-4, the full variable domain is SQTIHQWPATLVQPVGSPLSLECTVEGTSNPNLYWYRQAAGRGLQLLFYSVGIGQISSEVPQNLSASRPQDRQFILSSKKLLLSDSGFYLCAWSRTADIQYFGAGTRLSVL.

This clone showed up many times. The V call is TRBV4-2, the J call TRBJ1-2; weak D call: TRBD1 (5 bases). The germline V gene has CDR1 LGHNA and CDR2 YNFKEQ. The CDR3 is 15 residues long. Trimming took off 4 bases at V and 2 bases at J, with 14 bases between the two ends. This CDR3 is CASSRAGAENYGYTF. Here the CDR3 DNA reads TGTGCCAGCAGCCGGGCTGGGGCAGAGAACTATGGCTACACCTTC.

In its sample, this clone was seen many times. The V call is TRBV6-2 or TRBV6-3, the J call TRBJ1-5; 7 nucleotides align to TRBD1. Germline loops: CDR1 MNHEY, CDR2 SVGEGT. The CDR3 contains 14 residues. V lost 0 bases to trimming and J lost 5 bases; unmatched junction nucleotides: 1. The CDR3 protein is CASSYSGGYQPQHF. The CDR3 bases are TGTGCCAGCAGTTACTCAGGGGGCTATCAGCCCCAGCATTTT.

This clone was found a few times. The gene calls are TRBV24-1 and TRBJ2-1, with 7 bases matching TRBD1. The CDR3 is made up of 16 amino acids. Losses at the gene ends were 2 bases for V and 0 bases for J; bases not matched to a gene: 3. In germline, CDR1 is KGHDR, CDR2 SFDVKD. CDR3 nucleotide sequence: TGTGCCACCAGTGATTCCAAGGGGGCCTCCTACAATGAGCAGTTCTTC. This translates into CATSDSKGASYNEQFF.

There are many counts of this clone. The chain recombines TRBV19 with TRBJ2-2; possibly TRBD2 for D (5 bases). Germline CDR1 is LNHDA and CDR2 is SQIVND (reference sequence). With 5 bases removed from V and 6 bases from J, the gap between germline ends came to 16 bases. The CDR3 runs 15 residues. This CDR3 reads CASSGTRGTAGELFF. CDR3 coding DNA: TGTGCCAGTAGTGGTACTCGGGGAACAGCCGGGGAGCTGTTTTTT.

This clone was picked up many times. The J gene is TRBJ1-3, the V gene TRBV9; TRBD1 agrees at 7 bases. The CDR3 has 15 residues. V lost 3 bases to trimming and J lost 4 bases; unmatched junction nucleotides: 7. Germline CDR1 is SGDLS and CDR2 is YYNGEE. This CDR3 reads CASSAGGLGGNTIYF. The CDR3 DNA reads TGTGCCAGCAGCGCAGGGGGTCTAGGCGGAAACACCATATATTTT.

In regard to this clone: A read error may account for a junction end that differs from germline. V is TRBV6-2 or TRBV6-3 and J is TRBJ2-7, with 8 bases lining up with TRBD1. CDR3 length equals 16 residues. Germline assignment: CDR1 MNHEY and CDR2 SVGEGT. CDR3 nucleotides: TGTGCCAGCAGCTACTCCCCTTGGACAGGGCTCTACGAGCAGTACTTC. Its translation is CASSYSPWTGLYEQYF.

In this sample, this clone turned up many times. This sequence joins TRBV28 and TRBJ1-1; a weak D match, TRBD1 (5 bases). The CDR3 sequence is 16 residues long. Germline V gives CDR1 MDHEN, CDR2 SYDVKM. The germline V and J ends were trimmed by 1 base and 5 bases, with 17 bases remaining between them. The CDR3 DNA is TGTGCCAGCAGTTTATTCCGAGGGGCCCTGGGAACTGAAGCTTTCTTT. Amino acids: CASSLFRGALGTEAFF. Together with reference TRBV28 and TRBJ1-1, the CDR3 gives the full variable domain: DVKVTQSSRYLVKRTGEKVFLECVQDMDHENMFWYRQDPGLGLRLIYFSYDVKMKEKGDIPEGYSVSREKKERFSLILESASTNQTSMYLCASSLFRGALGTEAFFGQGTRLTVV.

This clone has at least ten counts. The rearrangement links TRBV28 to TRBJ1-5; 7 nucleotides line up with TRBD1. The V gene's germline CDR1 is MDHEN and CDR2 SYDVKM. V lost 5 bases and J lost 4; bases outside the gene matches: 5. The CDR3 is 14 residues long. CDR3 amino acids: CASSPTGINQPQHF. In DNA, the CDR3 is TGTGCCAGCAGTCCGACAGGGATAAATCAGCCCCAGCATTTT.

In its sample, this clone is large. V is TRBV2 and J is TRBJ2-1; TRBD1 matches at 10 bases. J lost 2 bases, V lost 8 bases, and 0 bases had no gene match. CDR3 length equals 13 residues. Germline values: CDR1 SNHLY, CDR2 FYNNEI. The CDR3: CASGQGAYNEQFF. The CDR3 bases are TGTGCCAGCGGACAGGGGGCCTACAATGAGCAGTTCTTC.

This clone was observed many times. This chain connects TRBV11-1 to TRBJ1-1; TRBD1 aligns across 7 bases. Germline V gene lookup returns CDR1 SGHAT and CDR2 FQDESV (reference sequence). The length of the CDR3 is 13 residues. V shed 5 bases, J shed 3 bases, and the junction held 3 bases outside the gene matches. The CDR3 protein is CASSTDRDTEAFF. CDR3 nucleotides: TGTGCCAGCAGCACAGACAGGGACACTGAAGCTTTCTTT.

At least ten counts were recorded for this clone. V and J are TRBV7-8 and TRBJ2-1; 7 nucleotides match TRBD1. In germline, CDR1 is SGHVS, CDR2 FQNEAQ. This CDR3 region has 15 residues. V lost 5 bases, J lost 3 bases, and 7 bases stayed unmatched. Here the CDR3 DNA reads TGTGCCAGCAGCCACCGGGACAGAAACTACAATGAGCAGTTCTTC. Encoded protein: CASSHRDRNYNEQFF. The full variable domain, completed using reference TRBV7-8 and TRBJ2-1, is GAGVSQSPRYKVAKRGQDVALRCDPISGHVSLFWYQQALGQGPEFLTYFQNEAQLDKSGLPSDRFFAERPEGSVSTLKIQRTQQEDSAVYLCASSHRDRNYNEQFFGPGTRLTVL.

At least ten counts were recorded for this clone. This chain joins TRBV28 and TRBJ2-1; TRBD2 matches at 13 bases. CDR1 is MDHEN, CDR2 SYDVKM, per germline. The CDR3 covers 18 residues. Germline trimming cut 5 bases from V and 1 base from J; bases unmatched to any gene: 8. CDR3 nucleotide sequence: TGTGCCAGCAGTACCGGACTAGCGGGAGTGTGGTCCTACAATGAGCAGTTCTTC. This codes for CASSTGLAGVWSYNEQFF.

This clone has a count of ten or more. Written as DNA, the CDR3 is TGTGCCAGCAGCTTATCCGACTATACACAGGGGGGCCCTGAAGCTTTCTTT. Protein sequence: CASSLSDYTQGGPEAFF. The J gene is TRBJ1-1, the V gene TRBV7-9; TRBD1 matches 8 bases. The germline V gene has CDR1 SEHNR and CDR2 FQNEAQ (reference sequence). The junction had 14 bases not matched to a gene; V was cut back by 2 bases and J by 6 bases. The CDR3 consists of 17 residues. The full variable domain, with the rest looked up from reference TRBV7-9 and TRBJ1-1, is DTGVSQNPRHKITKRGQNVTFRCDPISEHNRLYWYRQTLGQGPEFLTYFQNEAQLEKSRLLSDRFSAERPKGSFSTLEIQRTEQGDSAMYLCASSLSDYTQGGPEAFFGQGTRLTVV.

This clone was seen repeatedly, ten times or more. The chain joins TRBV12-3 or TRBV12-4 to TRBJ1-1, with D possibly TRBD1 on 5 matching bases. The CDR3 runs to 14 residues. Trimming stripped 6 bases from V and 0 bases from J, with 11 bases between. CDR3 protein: CASRIRAMNTEAFF. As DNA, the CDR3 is TGTGCCAGCAGAATCAGGGCGATGAACACTGAAGCTTTCTTT.

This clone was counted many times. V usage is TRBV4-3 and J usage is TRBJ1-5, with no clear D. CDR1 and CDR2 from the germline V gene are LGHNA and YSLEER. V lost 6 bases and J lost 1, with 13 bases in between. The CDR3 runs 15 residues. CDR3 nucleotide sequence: TGCGCCAGCAGTGTCGACCAAGGGAGCAATCAGCCCCAGCATTTT. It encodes CASSVDQGSNQPQHF.

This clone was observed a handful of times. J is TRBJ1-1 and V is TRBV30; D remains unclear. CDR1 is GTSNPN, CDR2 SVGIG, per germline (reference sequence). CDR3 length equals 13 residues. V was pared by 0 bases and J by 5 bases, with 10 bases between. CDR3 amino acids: CAWSVHPQTEAFF. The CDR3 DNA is TGTGCCTGGAGTGTACACCCCCAAACTGAAGCTTTCTTT.

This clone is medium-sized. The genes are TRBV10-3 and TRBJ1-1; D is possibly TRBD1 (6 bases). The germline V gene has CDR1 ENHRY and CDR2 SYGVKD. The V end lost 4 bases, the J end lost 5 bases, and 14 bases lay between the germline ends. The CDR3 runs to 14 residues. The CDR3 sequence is CAISGTGWETEAFF. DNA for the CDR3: TGTGCCATCAGTGGCACAGGGTGGGAAACTGAAGCTTTCTTT.

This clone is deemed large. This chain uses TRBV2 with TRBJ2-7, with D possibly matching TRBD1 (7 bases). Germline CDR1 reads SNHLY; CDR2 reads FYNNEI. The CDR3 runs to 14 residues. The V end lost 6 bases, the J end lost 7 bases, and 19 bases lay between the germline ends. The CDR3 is CASRANRGGGEQYF. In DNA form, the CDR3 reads TGTGCCAGCAGAGCGAACAGGGGAGGTGGAGAGCAGTACTTC.

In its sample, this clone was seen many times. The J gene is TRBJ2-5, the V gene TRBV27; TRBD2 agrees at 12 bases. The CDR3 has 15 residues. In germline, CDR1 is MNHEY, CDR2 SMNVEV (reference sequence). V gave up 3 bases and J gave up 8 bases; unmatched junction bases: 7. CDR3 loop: CASSFATSGSGTQYF. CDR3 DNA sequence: TGTGCCAGCAGTTTCGCGACTAGCGGGAGTGGAACCCAGTACTTC.

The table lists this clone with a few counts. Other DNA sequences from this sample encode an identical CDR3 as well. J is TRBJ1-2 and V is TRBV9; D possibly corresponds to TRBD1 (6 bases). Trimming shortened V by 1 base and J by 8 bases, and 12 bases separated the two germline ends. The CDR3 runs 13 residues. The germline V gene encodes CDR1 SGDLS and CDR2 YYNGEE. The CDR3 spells CASSVTGSYGYTF. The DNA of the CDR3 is TGTGCCAGCAGCGTAACAGGGTCTTACGGCTACACCTTC.